These T cell receptor beta chains were read from a single sample in a study of vaccination effects on CD4 cells after COVID-19. No antigen is known for these receptors. Method: immunoSEQ multiplex PCR; TCRdb's copy keeps in-frame clones and lacks some. The table shows tens of thousands of clones, with approximately 80% occurring only once. The specimen comprised CD4+ T cells from PBMCs cultured with HCoV-229E spike peptides, sampled before COVID-19 vaccination. The source is a human donor who received a COVID-19 vaccine. Both conserved end residues are part of each CDR3. A D gene is named only where the DNA matches it firmly. The size of a clone is reported for some rows only, either as once, few or many, or as a class for expanded clones.

clone size	V gene	J gene	D gene	CDR3 protein	CDR3 DNA
-	TRBV18	TRBJ1-5	-	CASSPPAGQPQHF	TGTGCCAGCTCACCCCCCGCGGGTCAGCCCCAGCATTTT
-	TRBV29-1	TRBJ2-5	-	CSVDEGKTETQYF	TGCAGCGTTGATGAGGGAAAAACGGAGACCCAGTACTTC
-	TRBV5-6	TRBJ2-1	-	CASSSLTELSYNEQFF	TGTGCCAGCAGCTCCCTGACTGAACTCTCCTACAATGAGCAGTTCTTC
-	TRBV2	TRBJ1-2	-	CASNRQALEGYTF	TGTGCCAGCAATAGGCAGGCCCTGGAGGGCTACACCTTC
-	TRBV15	TRBJ1-2	-	CATSGDRTGIYGYTF	TGTGCCACCAGCGGAGACCGAACAGGGATTTACGGCTACACCTTC
-	TRBV5-4	TRBJ2-3	TRBD1	CASSSRQGTDTQYF	TGTGCCAGCAGCTCTCGACAGGGAACAGATACGCAGTATTTT
-	TRBV19	TRBJ1-1	-	CASSTRINTEAFF	TGTGCCAGTAGTACCAGAATTAACACTGAAGCTTTCTTT
-	TRBV3-1/TRBV3-2	TRBJ2-2	-	CASSHGSNTGELFF	TGTGCCAGCAGCCACGGATCGAACACCGGGGAGCTGTTTTTT
-	TRBV10-1	TRBJ2-3	-	CASSPRDPTDTQYF	TGCGCCAGCAGTCCCAGGGACCCCACAGATACGCAGTATTTT
-	TRBV5-1	TRBJ2-3	-	CASSLADGTDTQYF	TGCGCCAGCAGCTTGGCCGATGGCACAGATACGCAGTATTTT
-	TRBV7-2	TRBJ1-2	-	CASSLVVSYGYTF	TGTGCCAGCAGCTTAGTGGTGAGCTATGGCTACACCTTC
-	TRBV19	TRBJ1-4	-	CASSKDSSGEKLFF	TGTGCCAGTAGCAAGGACAGCTCCGGTGAAAAACTGTTTTTT
-	TRBV4-3	TRBJ1-2	-	CASSHVIHPEGRNIKPGYTF	TGCGCCAGCAGCCATGTCATCCATCCCGAGGGGCGAAATATAAAGCCTGGCTACACCTTC
-	TRBV4-3	TRBJ1-2	-	CASSFHRESAYGYTF	TGCGCCAGCAGCTTCCACAGGGAATCGGCCTATGGCTACACCTTC
-	TRBV5-1	TRBJ1-1	TRBD1	CASSLPTGGSTEAFF	TGCGCCAGCAGCTTACCCACAGGGGGTTCCACTGAAGCTTTCTTT
-	TRBV6-5	TRBJ2-6	-	CASIPRTGANVLTF	TGTGCCAGCATTCCAAGGACTGGGGCCAACGTCCTGACTTTC
-	TRBV5-1	TRBJ1-1	-	CASRFIPGPRNTEAFF	TGCGCCAGCCGCTTCATTCCGGGACCGAGGAACACTGAAGCTTTCTTT
-	TRBV6-2/TRBV6-3	TRBJ1-5	TRBD1	CASSGAGQGSSNQPQHF	TGTGCCAGCAGTGGTGCGGGACAGGGTTCTAGCAATCAGCCCCAGCATTTT
-	TRBV6-5	TRBJ2-1	TRBD1	CASGRGQGVNEQFF	TGTGCCAGCGGCAGGGGACAGGGGGTCAATGAGCAGTTCTTC
-	TRBV6-6	TRBJ1-3	-	CASSLGGGTGNTIYF	TGTGCCAGCAGTCTGGGAGGGGGAACTGGAAACACCATATATTTT
few	TRBV5-1	TRBJ1-1	-	CASSLIGQGTEAFF	TGCGCCAGCAGCTTGATCGGGCAGGGCACTGAAGCTTTCTTT
-	TRBV12-3/TRBV12-4	TRBJ2-1	-	CASSSLEPNEQFF	TGTGCCAGCAGCAGTCTTGAACCCAATGAGCAGTTCTTC
-	TRBV24-1	TRBJ2-3	-	CATRRGSVFTDTQYF	TGTGCCACCAGGAGAGGTTCCGTTTTCACAGATACGCAGTATTTT
few	TRBV4-1	TRBJ1-2	TRBD1	CASSLPGQGIYGYTF	TGCGCCAGCAGCCTACCGGGACAGGGCATCTATGGCTACACCTTC
-	TRBV18	TRBJ1-1	-	CASSPWVNTEAFF	TGTGCCAGCTCACCGTGGGTGAACACTGAAGCTTTCTTT
-	TRBV12-3/TRBV12-4	TRBJ1-1	-	CASSFRQYTEAFF	TGTGCCAGCAGTTTCCGCCAATACACTGAAGCTTTCTTT
-	TRBV18	TRBJ1-5	TRBD1	CASSITGDTNQPQHF	TGTGCCAGCTCTATAACAGGGGATACCAATCAGCCCCAGCATTTT
few	TRBV11-2	TRBJ1-2	TRBD1	CASSRGQGYGYTF	TGTGCCAGCAGCAGGGGACAGGGATATGGCTACACCTTC